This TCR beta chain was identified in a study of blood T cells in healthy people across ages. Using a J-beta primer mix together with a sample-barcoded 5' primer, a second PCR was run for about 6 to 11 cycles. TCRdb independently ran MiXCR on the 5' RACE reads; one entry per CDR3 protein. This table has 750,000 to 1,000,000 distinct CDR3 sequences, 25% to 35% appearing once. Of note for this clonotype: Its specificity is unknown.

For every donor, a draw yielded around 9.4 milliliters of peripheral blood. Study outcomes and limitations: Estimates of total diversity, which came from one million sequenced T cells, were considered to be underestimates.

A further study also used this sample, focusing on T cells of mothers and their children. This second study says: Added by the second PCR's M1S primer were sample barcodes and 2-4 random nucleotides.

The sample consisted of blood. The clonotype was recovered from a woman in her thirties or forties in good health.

As DNA, the CDR3 is TGCAGCGTTGAAGACTTGGGGGACAGGGAATACTATGGCTACACCTTC. It yields the protein CSVEDLGDREYYGYTF. The chain uses TRBV29-1 and TRBJ1-2, with 9 bases matching TRBD1. Per the germline V gene, CDR1 is SQVTM and CDR2 is ANQGSEA. The CDR3 spans 16 residues. Trimming cost V 0 bases and J 3 bases; bases outside gene matches: 8.